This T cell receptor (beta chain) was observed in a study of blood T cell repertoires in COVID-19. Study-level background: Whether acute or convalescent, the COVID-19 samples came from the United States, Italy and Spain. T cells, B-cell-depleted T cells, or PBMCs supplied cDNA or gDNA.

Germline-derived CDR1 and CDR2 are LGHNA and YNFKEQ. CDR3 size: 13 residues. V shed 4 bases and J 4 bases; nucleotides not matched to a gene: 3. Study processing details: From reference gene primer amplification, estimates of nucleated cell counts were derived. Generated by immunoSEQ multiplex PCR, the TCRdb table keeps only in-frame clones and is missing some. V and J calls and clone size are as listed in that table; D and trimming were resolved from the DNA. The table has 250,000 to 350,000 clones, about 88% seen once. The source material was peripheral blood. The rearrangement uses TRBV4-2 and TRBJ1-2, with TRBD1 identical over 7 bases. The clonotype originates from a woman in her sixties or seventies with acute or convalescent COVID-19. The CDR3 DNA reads TGTGCCAGCAGCCTGGACAGGATCTATGGCTACACCTTC. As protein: CASSLDRIYGYTF.